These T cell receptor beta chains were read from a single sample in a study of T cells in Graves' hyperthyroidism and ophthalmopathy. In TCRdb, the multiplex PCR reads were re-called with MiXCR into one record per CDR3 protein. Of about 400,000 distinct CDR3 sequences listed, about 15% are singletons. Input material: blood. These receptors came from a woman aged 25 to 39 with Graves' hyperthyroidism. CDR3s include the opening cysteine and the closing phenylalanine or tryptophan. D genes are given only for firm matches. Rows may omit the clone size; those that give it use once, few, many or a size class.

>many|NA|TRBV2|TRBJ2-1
CASSLTNNEQFF
TGTGCCAGCAGTCTAACCAACAATGAGCAGTTCTTC
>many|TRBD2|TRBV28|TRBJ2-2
CATKTSGLLTGELFF
TGTGCCACCAAGACTAGCGGGCTTCTCACCGGGGAGCTGTTTTTT
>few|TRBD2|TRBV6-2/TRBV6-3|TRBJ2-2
CASRAPGLAHTGELFF
TGTGCCAGCAGGGCCCCGGGACTAGCCCACACCGGGGAGCTGTTTTTT
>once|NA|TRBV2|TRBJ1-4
CATHRVGEKLFF
TGTGCCACCCACAGGGTTGGAGAAAAACTGTTTTTT
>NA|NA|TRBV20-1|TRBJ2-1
CSARSRVSSYNEQFF
TGCAGTGCTAGATCCAGGGTCAGTTCCTACAATGAGCAGTTCTTC
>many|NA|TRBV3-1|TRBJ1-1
CASSPGGHRDTEAFF
TGTGCCAGCAGCCCAGGAGGGCATAGGGACACTGAAGCTTTCTTT
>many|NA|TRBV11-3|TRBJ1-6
CASSLRRDSPLHF
TGTGCCAGCAGCTTACGTCGTGATTCACCCCTCCACTTT
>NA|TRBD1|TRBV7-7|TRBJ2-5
CASSRTGAGTQYF
TGTGCTAGCAGCCGTACAGGGGCAGGGACCCAGTACTTC
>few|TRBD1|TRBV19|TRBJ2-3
CASRKGQGLTDTQYF
TGTGCCAGTAGAAAGGGACAGGGACTAACAGATACGCAGTATTTT
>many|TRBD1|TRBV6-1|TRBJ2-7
CASRPGQGAREQYF
TGTGCCAGCAGGCCGGGACAGGGGGCACGAGAGCAGTACTTC
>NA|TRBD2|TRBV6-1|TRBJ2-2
CASPRLAGDSTGELFF
TGTGCCAGCCCTCGACTAGCGGGAGACAGCACCGGGGAGCTGTTTTTT
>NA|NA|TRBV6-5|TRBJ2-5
CASSYGYRNETQYF
TGTGCCAGCAGTTACGGGTATAGGAATGAGACCCAGTACTTC
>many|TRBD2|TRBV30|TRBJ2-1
CAWSVGGRVRNEQFF
TGTGCCTGGAGTGTTGGCGGGAGGGTCCGCAATGAGCAGTTCTTC
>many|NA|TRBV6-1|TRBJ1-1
CASSPGSRGNTEAFF
TGTGCCAGCAGTCCCGGGAGCAGGGGAAACACTGAAGCTTTCTTT
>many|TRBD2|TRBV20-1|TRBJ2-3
CSARQRLAGATDTQYF
TGCAGTGCACGACAGCGACTAGCGGGGGCCACAGATACGCAGTATTTT
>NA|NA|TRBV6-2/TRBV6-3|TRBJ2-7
CASRPTVFGEQYF
TGTGCCAGCAGGCCGACGGTTTTTGGGGAGCAGTACTTC
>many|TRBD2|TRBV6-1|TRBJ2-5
CASSQLAAQTQYF
TGTGCCAGCAGTCAACTAGCGGCCCAGACCCAGTACTTC
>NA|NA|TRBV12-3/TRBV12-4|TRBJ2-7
CASRKGDPYEQYF
TGTGCCAGCCGGAAGGGGGACCCCTACGAGCAGTACTTC
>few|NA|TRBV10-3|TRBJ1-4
CAISEVNEKLFF
TGTGCCATCAGTGAGGTTAATGAAAAACTGTTTTTT
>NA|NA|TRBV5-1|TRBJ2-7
CASSSIPPPGASEQYF
TGCGCCAGCAGCTCCATACCCCCTCCGGGGGCCTCTGAGCAGTACTTC
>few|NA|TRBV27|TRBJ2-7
CASSLHRRGWYEQYF
TGTGCCAGCAGTTTACACCGACGGGGGTGGTACGAGCAGTACTTC
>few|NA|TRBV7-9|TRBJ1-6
CASSPTTGSGNSPLHF
TGTGCCAGCAGCCCGACTACAGGGTCTGGGAATTCACCCCTCCACTTT
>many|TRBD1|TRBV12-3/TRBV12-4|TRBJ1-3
CASRDRGNTIYF
TGTGCCAGCAGGGACAGGGGAAACACCATATATTTT
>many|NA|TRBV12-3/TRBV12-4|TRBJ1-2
CASRMTANYGYTF
TGTGCCAGCAGGATGACAGCTAACTATGGCTACACCTTC
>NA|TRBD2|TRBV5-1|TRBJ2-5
CASSAGLAGGPGQETQYF
TGCGCCAGCAGCGCAGGGCTAGCGGGAGGGCCAGGTCAAGAGACCCAGTACTTC
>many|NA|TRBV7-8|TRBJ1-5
CASSPHPENSNQPQHF
TGTGCCAGCAGCCCCCACCCGGAAAATAGCAATCAGCCCCAGCATTTT
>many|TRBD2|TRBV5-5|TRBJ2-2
CASSLGLAGGFGELFF
TGTGCCAGCAGCCTGGGACTAGCGGGAGGCTTCGGGGAGCTGTTTTTT
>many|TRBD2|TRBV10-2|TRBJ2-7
CASRGLAGGYEQYF
TGCGCCAGCAGAGGACTAGCGGGAGGATACGAGCAGTACTTC
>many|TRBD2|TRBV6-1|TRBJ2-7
CASCRTSGYEQYF
TGTGCCAGCTGTCGGACTAGCGGCTACGAGCAGTACTTC
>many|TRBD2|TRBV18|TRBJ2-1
CASSPKREGLYNEQFF
TGTGCCAGCTCACCAAAGCGGGAGGGCCTGTACAATGAGCAGTTCTTC
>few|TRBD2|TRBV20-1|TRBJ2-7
CSARLLAGSYEQYF
TGCAGTGCCCGCTTACTAGCGGGATCCTACGAGCAGTACTTC